The 31 T cell receptor beta chains listed next were all sequenced from one sample in a study of T-cell memory formation after mild COVID-19 (dated by TCRdb to 2020 to 2022). Library preparation employed 5' RACE. The instrument was an Illumina NovaSeq 6000. TCRdb ran its own pipeline on the public reads, namely fastp trimming at Q25 and MiXCR clone calling, and kept in-frame beta chains. One record per CDR3 amino acid sequence lists the most common genes and DNA. Recorded for this sample are some 350,000 distinct CDR3 sequences; around 13% of them occurred a single time. 20% to 25% of the sample rests with the top ten. Sequencing input: PBMCs or a T cell subset sorted from them (not recorded which). Receptor source: a man younger than 30 who had mild COVID-19 (a few samples of this study predate the infection). The sample titles of this study are shuffled in the database, so cell type and time point are left out; the donor was told from shared clones.

This clonotype came up a few times. The chain couples TRBV6-5 to TRBJ1-6; D gene ambiguous. In germline, CDR1 is MNHEY, CDR2 SVGAGI. Deletions cut 0 bases from V and 5 bases from J, with 11 bases between. The CDR3 loop spans 16 amino acids. The CDR3 protein is CASSYSPKLDNSPLHF. CDR3 coding DNA: TGTGCCAGCAGTTACTCTCCTAAGCTGGATAATTCACCCCTCCACTTT.

The chain links TRBV4-3 to TRBJ2-5; the match to TRBD1 covers 10 bases. From germline, CDR1 is LGHNA and CDR2 YSLEER. V lost 1 base to trimming and J lost 4 bases; unmatched junction nucleotides: 6. This CDR3 contains 16 residues. CDR3 amino acids: CASSQAGTGEGETQYF. DNA for the CDR3: TGCGCCAGCAGCCAAGCCGGGACAGGGGAAGGAGAGACCCAGTACTTC.

The J gene is TRBJ1-1, the V gene TRBV7-9; 7 positions match TRBD1. Germline V CDR1 and CDR2: SEHNR, FQNEAQ (reference sequence). The CDR3 consists of 11 residues. V was pared by 7 bases and J by 11 bases, with 7 bases of the junction left unmatched. In DNA form, the CDR3 reads TGTGCCAGCAACCAGGGGGTCGGGGCTTTCTTT. It translates to CASNQGVGAFF.

V and J are TRBV5-6 and TRBJ2-3; TRBD2 aligns across 7 bases. V lost 2 bases to trimming and J lost 6 bases; unmatched junction nucleotides: 12. Germline V gene data show CDR1 as SGHDT and CDR2 as YYEEEE. The CDR3 has 16 residues. CDR3 sequence reads: CASSLKVAGAYDTQYF. Written as DNA, the CDR3 is TGTGCCAGCAGCTTAAAGGTAGCGGGCGCGTACGATACGCAGTATTTT.

This chain connects TRBV5-1 to TRBJ1-2; 9 bases line up with TRBD1. Germline CDR1 SGHRS, CDR2 YFSETQ. This CDR3 region has 13 residues. After removal of 4 bases from V and 6 bases from J, the junction contained 4 bases not matched to a gene. The CDR3 DNA follows: TGCGCCAGCAGCATGGGGACAGGGAATGGCTACACCTTC. It translates to CASSMGTGNGYTF.

The sample holds many counts of this clonotype. This chain uses TRBV5-4 with TRBJ2-3, with D unclear. Trimming removed 2 bases from V and 2 bases from J, with 6 bases in between. This CDR3 region has 13 residues. Germline values: CDR1 SGHNT, CDR2 YYREEE (reference sequence). The DNA of the CDR3 is TGTGCCAGCAGCTTATCCCTCACAGATACGCAGTATTTT. Its translation: CASSLSLTDTQYF.

This clonotype appeared a few times. This sequence joins TRBV6-6 and TRBJ2-3, with 8 bases aligning to TRBD2. J was trimmed by 4 bases and V by 2 bases; bases with no gene match: 5. CDR1 MNHNY and CDR2 SVGAGI come from the germline V gene (reference sequence). The CDR3 contains 15 residues. CDR3 region: CASSYGLARADTQYF. The CDR3 DNA is TGTGCCAGCAGTTACGGACTAGCTAGGGCAGATACGCAGTATTTT.

This clonotype was counted ten times or more. The chain uses TRBV7-6 and TRBJ2-7; 10 bases are shared with TRBD1. This CDR3 has 15 residues. In germline, CDR1 is SGHVS, CDR2 FNYEAQ. V dropped 4 bases and J dropped 4; count of bases not matched to a gene: 7. CDR3 in DNA: TGTGCCAGCAGCTGGCGGACAGGGGGAGGGTACGAGCAGTACTTC. Encoded protein: CASSWRTGGGYEQYF.

This clonotype was counted a few times. The rearrangement links TRBV5-4 to TRBJ2-3, with D unresolved. The germline V gene has CDR1 SGHNT and CDR2 YYREEE (reference sequence). The CDR3 consists of 14 residues. Trimming took 0 bases from V and 4 from J, leaving 9 bases between them. CDR3 residues: CASSLDSSADTQYF. The CDR3 DNA is TGTGCCAGCAGCTTGGACAGCTCGGCAGATACGCAGTATTTT.

This clonotype occurred a few times. The rearrangement uses TRBV24-1 and TRBJ2-2; D remains ambiguous. V dropped 5 bases and J dropped 7 bases, with 1 base sitting between them. Germline CDR1 and CDR2: KGHDR and SFDVKD. The CDR3 is 10 amino acids. The CDR3 spells CATSVGELFF. Here the CDR3 DNA reads TGTGCCACCAGTGTCGGGGAGCTGTTTTTT.

J is TRBJ1-2 and V is TRBV6-6; maybe TRBD1 (6 bases). Germline V lookup: CDR1 MNHNY, CDR2 SVGAGI (reference sequence). V lost 0 bases, J lost 8 bases, and 10 bases lay in between. This CDR3 has 13 amino acids. CDR3 DNA: TGTGCCAGCAGTTACTCGGGGGCGGTGGGCTACACCTTC. This translates into CASSYSGAVGYTF.

The V gene is TRBV11-2, the J gene TRBJ2-7, with TRBD1 matching over 8 bases. Trimming took 1 base from V and 2 from J; bases not matched to a gene: 1. This CDR3 region has 14 residues. Germline V gene sequence: CDR1 SGHAT, CDR2 FQNNGV. The CDR3 loop reads CASSLGTGPYEQYV. The CDR3 bases are TGTGCCAGCAGCTTAGGGACAGGGCCCTACGAGCAGTACGTC.

This clonotype has a handful of counts. The J gene is TRBJ2-1, the V gene TRBV7-2, with 10 positions matching TRBD2. Germline CDR1 and CDR2: SGHTA and FQGNSA. The CDR3 is made up of 16 amino acids. J was trimmed by 8 bases and V by 3 bases; bases with no gene match: 10. The CDR3, as DNA: TGTGCCAGCAGCTTGCAGCTAGCGGGGGAGTGGGATGAGCAGTTCTTC. This encodes CASSLQLAGEWDEQFF.

The gene calls are TRBV20-1 and TRBJ2-1, with D possibly being TRBD1 or TRBD2 (5 bases each). Germline V gene lookup returns CDR1 DFQATT and CDR2 SNEGSKA (reference sequence). There are 12 residues in the CDR3. Trimming removed 5 bases from V and 11 bases from J, with 16 bases in between. CDR3 sequence reads: CSARRDVNKQFF. In DNA, the CDR3 is TGCAGTGCTCGCCGGGACGTAAATAAGCAGTTCTTC.

This clonotype was detected a few times. V usage is TRBV9 and J usage is TRBJ1-2; 8 bases map to TRBD1. V lost 0 bases and J lost 5; bases outside the gene matches: 3. The CDR3 spans 14 residues. The germline V gene has CDR1 SGDLS and CDR2 YYNGEE. The CDR3, as DNA: TGTGCCAGCAGCGTAGGGACAGGGTGGTATGGCTACACCTTC. It yields the protein CASSVGTGWYGYTF.

The V call is TRBV5-1, the J call TRBJ2-1, with 11 nucleotides matching TRBD1. This CDR3 has 15 residues. With 4 bases clipped from V and 4 bases from J, the junction kept 4 bases outside the gene matches. Germline assignment: CDR1 SGHRS and CDR2 YFSETQ. The CDR3 spells CASSGGQGGYNEQFF. The CDR3 DNA is TGCGCCAGCAGCGGGGGACAGGGGGGTTACAATGAGCAGTTCTTC.

The table lists this clonotype with a few counts. The J gene is TRBJ1-1, the V gene TRBV7-2; D is ambiguous. The germline V gene has CDR1 SGHTA and CDR2 FQGNSA. The CDR3 extends over 12 amino acids. With 1 base removed from V and 10 bases from J, the gap between germline ends came to 10 bases. The CDR3 sequence: CASSLVTDAAFF. Written as DNA, the CDR3 is TGTGCCAGCAGCTTAGTAACGGACGCAGCTTTCTTT.

The chain recombines TRBV7-2 with TRBJ2-5; D is undetermined. From germline, CDR1 is SGHTA and CDR2 FQGNSA. Trimming stripped 5 bases from V and 4 bases from J, with 17 bases between. The CDR3 runs 15 residues. The CDR3 nucleotides read TGTGCCAGCAGCCCCGCGGCGGCTCTACGAGAGACCCAGTACTTC. Encoded protein: CASSPAAALRETQYF.

The sample holds a few counts of this clonotype. The chain employs TRBV20-1 and TRBJ2-3; 11 bases map to TRBD2. V lost 0 bases, J lost 1 base, and 3 bases stayed unmatched. CDR1 and CDR2 (germline): DFQATT, SNEGSKA (reference sequence). This CDR3 has 16 amino acids. The CDR3 DNA reads TGCAGTGCTAGAGACCCGACTAGCGGGGGCACAGATACGCAGTATTTT. Translating gives CSARDPTSGGTDTQYF.

The chain uses TRBV12-3 or TRBV12-4 and TRBJ1-1; possibly TRBD1 for D (6 bases). The CDR3 runs 15 residues. Trimming stripped 7 bases from V and 5 bases from J, with 20 bases between. The CDR3 here is CASILQTGGGTEAFF. CDR3 sequence (DNA): TGTGCCAGCATCTTGCAGACAGGCGGGGGGACTGAAGCTTTCTTT.

This clonotype was observed a handful of times. The chain has TRBV20-1 and TRBJ2-1; TRBD2 aligns across 8 bases. The CDR3 covers 16 residues. Looked up from germline, CDR1 is DFQATT and CDR2 is SNEGSKA (reference sequence). The V and J ends lost 2 bases and 2 bases, in that order; junction bases with no gene match: 8. The CDR3 protein is CSARLSGLGPYNEQFF. In nucleotides, the CDR3 is TGCAGTGCTAGATTGTCGGGACTAGGTCCCTACAATGAGCAGTTCTTC.

This chain connects TRBV3-1 to TRBJ1-2; no definite D call. CDR3 length: 14 residues. The germline CDR1 and CDR2 sequences are LGHDT and YNNKEL (reference sequence). The germline V and J ends were trimmed by 4 bases and 6 bases, with 15 bases remaining between them. Here the CDR3 reads CASSPSSLGDGYTF. CDR3 bases: TGTGCCAGCAGCCCTTCAAGTCTCGGGGATGGCTACACCTTC.

V and J are TRBV20-1 and TRBJ2-4, with 10 positions matching TRBD1. CDR3 length: 20 residues. V trimming: 5 bases; J trimming: 1 base; junction bases outside the gene matches: 20. Germline CDR1 reads DFQATT; CDR2 reads SNEGSKA (reference sequence). This CDR3 is CSAPQRDRDRGRWAKNIQYF. The CDR3 DNA reads as TGCAGTGCTCCCCAGAGAGACCGGGACAGGGGAAGGTGGGCCAAAAACATTCAGTACTTC.

This clonotype has a handful of counts. V and J are TRBV11-2 and TRBJ2-1; TRBD2 matches 9 bases. Unmatched junction bases numbered 13, after V lost 3 bases and J lost 1 base. The CDR3 is made up of 19 amino acids. The V gene's germline CDR1 is SGHAT and CDR2 FQNNGV. This CDR3 reads CASSLLRSRLAGSYNEQFF. In DNA, the CDR3 is TGTGCCAGCAGCTTGCTACGGAGTAGGCTAGCGGGGTCCTACAATGAGCAGTTCTTC.

This clonotype showed up many times. V usage is TRBV21-1 and J usage is TRBJ1-1; no DNA check was done on the table's D call, TRBD1. TRBV21-1 is a pseudogene segment. This CDR3 comprises 17 residues. This CDR3 reads CASTPGKGAKGSAEAFF. The CDR3 coding sequence is TGTGCCAGCACCCCTGGGAAGGGGGCGAAAGGAAGCGCGGAAGCTTTCTTT.

In this sample, this clonotype turned up a few times. The gene calls are TRBV6-6 and TRBJ2-2; 11 nucleotides line up with TRBD1. After removal of 5 bases from V and 6 bases from J, the junction contained 2 bases not matched to a gene. Germline lookup yields CDR1 MNHNY and CDR2 SVGAGI (reference sequence). This CDR3 has 14 residues. CDR3 DNA sequence: TGTGCCAGCAGTGCGGGACAGGGGGCCGGGGAGCTGTTTTTT. Residues: CASSAGQGAGELFF.

This clonotype is a singleton in its sample. The chain recombines TRBV5-8 with TRBJ1-2, with D unresolved. Trimming took off 0 bases at V and 1 base at J, with 19 bases between the two ends. The germline V gene has CDR1 SGHTS and CDR2 YDEGEE. This CDR3 comprises 18 residues. In DNA form, the CDR3 reads TGTGCCAGCAGCTTGGTAACAGCTTGGAGAGGAAGTAACTATGGCTACACCTTC. It yields the protein CASSLVTAWRGSNYGYTF.

This clonotype was picked up a small number of times. The chain recombines TRBV4-1 with TRBJ1-4, with D possibly being TRBD1 (5 bases). Germline V gene data show CDR1 as MGHRA and CDR2 as YSYEKL. The CDR3 contains 14 residues. The ends were cut back, 5 bases at V and 3 bases at J, with 10 bases in the middle. Here the CDR3 DNA reads TGCGCCAGCAGCGACTCGGGGGCTAATGAAAAACTGTTTTTT. It encodes CASSDSGANEKLFF.

The CDR3 DNA is TGTGCCAGCAGCCCCGGAAACTCCCCTGCGCTAAATGAGCAGTTCTTC. Its translation is CASSPGNSPALNEQFF. The gene calls are TRBV3-1 and TRBJ2-1; no clear D. The V gene lost 4 bases and the J gene lost 7 bases, with 20 bases spanning the gap. The CDR3 totals 16 residues. Germline V gives CDR1 LGHDT, CDR2 YNNKEL (reference sequence).

This clonotype has a count of ten or more. J is TRBJ2-3 and V is TRBV7-2; D is ambiguous. The CDR3 spans 14 residues. V was clipped by 4 bases and J by 1 base, with 9 bases between them. Germline V lookup: CDR1 SGHTA, CDR2 FQGNSA. CDR3 in DNA: TGTGCCAGCAGCTCCCGCCGGGGCACAGATACGCAGTATTTT. Translation: CASSSRRGTDTQYF.

This clonotype was counted at least ten times. The chain combines TRBV7-2 with TRBJ2-2, with TRBD2 identical over 10 bases. V shed 4 bases and J 4 bases; nucleotides not matched to a gene: 9. The CDR3 covers 17 residues. Germline CDR1 and CDR2: SGHTA and FQGNSA. This CDR3 is CASSSQRGGRGTGELFF. For the CDR3, the DNA is TGTGCCAGCAGCTCTCAGCGGGGGGGCCGAGGCACCGGGGAGCTGTTTTTT.